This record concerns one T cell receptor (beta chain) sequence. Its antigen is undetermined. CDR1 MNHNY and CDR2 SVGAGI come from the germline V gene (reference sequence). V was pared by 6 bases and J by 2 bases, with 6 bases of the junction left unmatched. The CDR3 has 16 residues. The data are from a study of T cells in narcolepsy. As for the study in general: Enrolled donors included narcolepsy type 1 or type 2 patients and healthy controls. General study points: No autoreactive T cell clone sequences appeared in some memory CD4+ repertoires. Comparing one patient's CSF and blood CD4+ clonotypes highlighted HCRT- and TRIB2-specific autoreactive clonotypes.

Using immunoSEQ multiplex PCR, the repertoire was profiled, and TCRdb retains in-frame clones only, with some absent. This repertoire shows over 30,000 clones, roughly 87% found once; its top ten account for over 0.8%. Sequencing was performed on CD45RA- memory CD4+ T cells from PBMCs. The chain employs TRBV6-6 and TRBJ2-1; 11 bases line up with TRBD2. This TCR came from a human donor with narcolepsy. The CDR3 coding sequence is TGTGCCAGCAGGGGTAGCGGGAGGGCCGCCTACAATGAGCAGTTCTTC. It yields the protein CASRGSGRAAYNEQFF.